This T cell receptor beta chain comes out of a study of control samples from healthy donors and cancer patients. This clone has a single count. After removal of 2 bases from V and 5 bases from J, the junction contained 9 bases not matched to a gene. The length of the CDR3 is 16 residues. Germline V gene sequence: CDR1 MNHEY, CDR2 SVGAGI. Repertoires were generated with immunoSEQ multiplex PCR, while TCRdb's copy carries only in-frame clones and drops some. This sample has about 140,000 clones, with around nine tenths found just once. This chain uses TRBV6-5 with TRBJ2-1, with 7 bases identical to TRBD2. The sample was blood. The TCR comes from a man aged 30-40 years in good health. The CDR3 nucleotides read TGTGCCAGCAGTTACCGGGGGGTGGGAATGAACAATGAGCAGTTCTTC. Translated: CASSYRGVGMNNEQFF.